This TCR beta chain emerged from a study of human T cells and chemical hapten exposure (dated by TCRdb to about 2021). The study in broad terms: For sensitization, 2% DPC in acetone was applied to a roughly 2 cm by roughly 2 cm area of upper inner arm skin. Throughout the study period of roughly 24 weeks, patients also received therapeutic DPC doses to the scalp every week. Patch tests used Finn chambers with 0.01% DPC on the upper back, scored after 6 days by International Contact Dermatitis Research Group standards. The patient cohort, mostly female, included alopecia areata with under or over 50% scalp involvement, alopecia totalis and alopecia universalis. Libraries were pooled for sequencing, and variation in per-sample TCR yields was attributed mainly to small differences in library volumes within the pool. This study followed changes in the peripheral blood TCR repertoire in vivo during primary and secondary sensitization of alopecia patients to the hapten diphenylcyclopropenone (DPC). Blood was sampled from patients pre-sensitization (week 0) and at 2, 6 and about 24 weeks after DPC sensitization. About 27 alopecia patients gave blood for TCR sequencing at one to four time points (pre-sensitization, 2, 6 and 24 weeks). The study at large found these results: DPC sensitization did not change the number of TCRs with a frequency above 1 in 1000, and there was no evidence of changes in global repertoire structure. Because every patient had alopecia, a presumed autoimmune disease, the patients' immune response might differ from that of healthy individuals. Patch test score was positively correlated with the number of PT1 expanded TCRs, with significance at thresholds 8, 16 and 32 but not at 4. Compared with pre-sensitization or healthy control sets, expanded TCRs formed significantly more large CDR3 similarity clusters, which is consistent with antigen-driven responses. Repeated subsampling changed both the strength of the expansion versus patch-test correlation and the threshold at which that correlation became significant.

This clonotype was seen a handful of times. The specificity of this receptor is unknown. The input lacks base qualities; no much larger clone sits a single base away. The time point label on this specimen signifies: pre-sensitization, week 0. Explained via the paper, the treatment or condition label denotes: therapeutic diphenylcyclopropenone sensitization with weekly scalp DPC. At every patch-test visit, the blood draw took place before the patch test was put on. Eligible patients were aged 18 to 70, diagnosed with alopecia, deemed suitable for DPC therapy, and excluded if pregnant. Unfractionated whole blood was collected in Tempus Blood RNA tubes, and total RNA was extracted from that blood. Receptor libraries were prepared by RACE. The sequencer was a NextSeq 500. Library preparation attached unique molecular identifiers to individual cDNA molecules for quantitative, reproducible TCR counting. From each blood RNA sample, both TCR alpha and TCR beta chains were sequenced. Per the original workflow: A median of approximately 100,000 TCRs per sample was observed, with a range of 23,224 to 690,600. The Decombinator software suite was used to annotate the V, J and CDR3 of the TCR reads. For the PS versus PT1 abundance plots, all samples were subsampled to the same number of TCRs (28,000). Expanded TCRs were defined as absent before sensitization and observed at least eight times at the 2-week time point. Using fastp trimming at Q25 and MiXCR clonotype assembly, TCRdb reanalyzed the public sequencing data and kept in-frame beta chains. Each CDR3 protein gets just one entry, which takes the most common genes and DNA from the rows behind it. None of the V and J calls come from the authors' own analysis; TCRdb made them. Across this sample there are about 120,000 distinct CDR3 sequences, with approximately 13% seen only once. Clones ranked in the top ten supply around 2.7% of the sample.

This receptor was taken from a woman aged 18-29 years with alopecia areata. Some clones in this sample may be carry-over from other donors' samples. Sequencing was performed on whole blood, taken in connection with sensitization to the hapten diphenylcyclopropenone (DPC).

The CDR3 has the sequence CASSLQGPSTDTQYF. DNA sequence: TGTGCCAGCAGCCTCCAGGGACCATCCACAGATACGCAGTATTTT. The sequence joins TRBV14 to TRBJ2-3; the D gene could be TRBD1 or TRBD2, each one agreeing over 5 bases. V and J are truncated by 4 bases and 2 bases respectively, leaving an intervening sequence of 13 bases. From the cysteine up to the phenylalanine, the CDR3 has a length of 15 residues. Just the 45-base CDR3 DNA is kept, in frame starting at base 1. CDR1 SGHDN and CDR2 FVKESK are derived from the germline V gene.